This T cell receptor beta chain was captured by sequencing in a study of CD8+ T cells in alopecia areata. About this clone: No antigen is known for it.

The treatment: oral pan-JAK inhibitor, 5-10 mg twice daily. Both peripheral blood and punch biopsies of lesional scalp skin were obtained from patients who had alopecia areata. V was cut by 4 bases and J by 7 bases, with 11 bases left in between. The CDR3 is made up of 12 amino acids. From germline, CDR1 is SGDLS and CDR2 YYNGEE. General study results and limits: Sequenced scalp T cells also include alphabeta T cells resident in normal skin. Many expanded lesional clones stayed in scalp and blood while on tofacitinib. Among the 100 top clones, expanded CD8+ clones, like scalp clonality, were significantly decreased by tofacitinib.

RNA extraction was followed by reverse transcription into cDNA, which acted as the sequencing template. Sequenced by immunoSEQ multiplex PCR; TCRdb stores in-frame clones only, minus some. The sample includes approximately 90,000 clones, more than 65% seen only once; the top ten take around 15%. The chain joins TRBV9 to TRBJ1-1; D is uncertain. Sequencing was performed on CD8+ T cells sorted from blood, taken at approximately week 44, from a patient treated with tofacitinib. This receptor was taken from a human donor with alopecia areata. The CDR3 nucleotides are TGTGCCAGCAGCCCAGGTGGGCTTGAAGCTTTCTTT. The encoded protein is CASSPGGLEAFF.